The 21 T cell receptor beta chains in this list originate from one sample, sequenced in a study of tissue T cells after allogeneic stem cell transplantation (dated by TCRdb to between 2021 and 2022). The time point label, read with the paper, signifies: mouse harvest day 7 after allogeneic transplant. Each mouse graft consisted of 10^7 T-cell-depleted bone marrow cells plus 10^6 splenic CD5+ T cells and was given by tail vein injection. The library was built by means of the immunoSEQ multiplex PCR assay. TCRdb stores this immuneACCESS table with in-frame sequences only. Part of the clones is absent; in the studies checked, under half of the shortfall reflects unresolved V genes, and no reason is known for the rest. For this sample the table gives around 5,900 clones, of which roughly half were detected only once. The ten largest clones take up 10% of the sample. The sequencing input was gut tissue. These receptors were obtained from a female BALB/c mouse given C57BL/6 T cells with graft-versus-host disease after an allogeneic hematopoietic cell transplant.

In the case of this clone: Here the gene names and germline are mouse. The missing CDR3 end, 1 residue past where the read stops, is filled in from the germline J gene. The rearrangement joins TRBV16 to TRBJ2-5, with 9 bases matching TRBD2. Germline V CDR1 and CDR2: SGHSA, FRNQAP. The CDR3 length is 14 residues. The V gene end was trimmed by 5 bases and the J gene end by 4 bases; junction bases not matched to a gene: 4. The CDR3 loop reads CASSLGLGKDTQYF. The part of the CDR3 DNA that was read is TGTGCAAGCAGCCTCGGACTGGGGAAAGACACCCAGTAC.

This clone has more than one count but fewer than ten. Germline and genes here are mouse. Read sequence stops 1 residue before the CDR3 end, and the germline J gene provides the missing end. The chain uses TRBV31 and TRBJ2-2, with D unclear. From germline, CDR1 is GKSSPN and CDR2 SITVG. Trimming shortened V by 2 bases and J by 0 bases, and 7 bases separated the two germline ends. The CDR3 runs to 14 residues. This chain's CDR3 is CAWSRSSNTGQLYF. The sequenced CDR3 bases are TGTGCCTGGAGTAGGAGCTCAAACACCGGGCAGCTCTAC.

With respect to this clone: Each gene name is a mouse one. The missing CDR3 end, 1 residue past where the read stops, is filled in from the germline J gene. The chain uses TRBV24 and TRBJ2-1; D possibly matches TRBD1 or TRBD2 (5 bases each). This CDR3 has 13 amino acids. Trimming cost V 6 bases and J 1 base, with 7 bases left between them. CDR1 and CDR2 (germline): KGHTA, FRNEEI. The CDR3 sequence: CASRWDNYAEQFF. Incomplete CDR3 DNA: TGTGCCAGCAGATGGGACAACTATGCTGAGCAGTTC.

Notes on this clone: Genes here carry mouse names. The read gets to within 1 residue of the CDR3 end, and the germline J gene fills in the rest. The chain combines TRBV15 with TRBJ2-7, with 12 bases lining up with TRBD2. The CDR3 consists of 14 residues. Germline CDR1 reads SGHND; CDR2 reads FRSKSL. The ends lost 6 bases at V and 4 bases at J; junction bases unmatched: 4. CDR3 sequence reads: CASRRTGGGYEQYF. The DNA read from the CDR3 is TGTGCCAGCAGAAGGACTGGGGGGGGTTATGAACAGTAC.

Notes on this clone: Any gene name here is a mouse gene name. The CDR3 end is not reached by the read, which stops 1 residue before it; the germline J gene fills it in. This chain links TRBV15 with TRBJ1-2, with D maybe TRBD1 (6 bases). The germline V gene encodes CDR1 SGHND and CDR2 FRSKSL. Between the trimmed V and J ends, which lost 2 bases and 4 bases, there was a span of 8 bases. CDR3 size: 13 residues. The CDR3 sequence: CASSLRGCSDYTF. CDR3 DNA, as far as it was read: TGTGCCAGCAGTTTAAGGGGGTGCTCCGACTACACC.

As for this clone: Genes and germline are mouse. CDR3 DNA (partial): TGTGCCAGCAGTCGGGACAACTATAATTCGCCCCTCTAC. Its protein product is CASSRDNYNSPLY. The full CDR3 protein reads CASSRDNYNSPLYF. J is TRBJ1-6 and V is TRBV26; D may be TRBD1 (6 bases). Read data end 1 residue before the CDR3 end; the end is taken from the germline J gene. TRBJ1-6 is an open reading frame whose function is uncertain. Germline V gene lookup returns CDR1 KGHPV and CDR2 FQNQEV (reference sequence). This CDR3 contains 14 residues. Trimming removed 4 bases at V and 3 bases at J, with 7 bases between.

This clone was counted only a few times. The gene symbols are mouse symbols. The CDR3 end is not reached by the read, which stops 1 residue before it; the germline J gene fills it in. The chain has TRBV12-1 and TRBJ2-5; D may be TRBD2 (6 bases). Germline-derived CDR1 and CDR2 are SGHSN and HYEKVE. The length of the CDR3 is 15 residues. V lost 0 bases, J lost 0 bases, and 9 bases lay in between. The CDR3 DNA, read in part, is TGTGCCAGCTCTCTCAGTGGGGGTAACCAAGACACCCAGTAC. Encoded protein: CASSLSGGNQDTQY. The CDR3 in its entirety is CASSLSGGNQDTQYF.

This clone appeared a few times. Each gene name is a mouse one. The CDR3 spells CASSQDGYEQYF. CDR3 DNA, as far as it was read: TGTGCCAGCAGCCAAGACGGCTATGAACAGTAC. J is TRBJ2-7 and V is TRBV5, with no clear D. The CDR3 extends 1 residue past the end of the read, so its final part is completed from the germline J gene. Looked up from germline, CDR1 is LGHNA and CDR2 is YNLKQL (reference sequence). CDR3 size: 12 residues. V lost 0 bases and J lost 3, with 3 bases in between.

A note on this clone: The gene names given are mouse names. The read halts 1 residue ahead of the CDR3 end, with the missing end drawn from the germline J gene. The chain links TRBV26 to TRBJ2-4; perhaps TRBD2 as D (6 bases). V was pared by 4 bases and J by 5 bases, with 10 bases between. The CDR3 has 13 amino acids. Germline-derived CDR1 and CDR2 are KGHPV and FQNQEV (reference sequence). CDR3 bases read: TGTGCCAGCAGTCCCGACTGGAGAAACACCTTGTAC. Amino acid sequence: CASSPDWRNTLY. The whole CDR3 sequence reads CASSPDWRNTLYF.

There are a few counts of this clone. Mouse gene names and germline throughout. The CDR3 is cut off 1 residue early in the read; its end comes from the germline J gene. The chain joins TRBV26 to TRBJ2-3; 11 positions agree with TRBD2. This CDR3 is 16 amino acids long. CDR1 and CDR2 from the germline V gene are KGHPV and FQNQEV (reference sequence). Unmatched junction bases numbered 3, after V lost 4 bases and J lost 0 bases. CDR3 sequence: CASSRGLGDSAETLYF. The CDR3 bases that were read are TGTGCCAGCAGTCGGGGACTGGGGGATAGTGCAGAAACGCTGTAT.

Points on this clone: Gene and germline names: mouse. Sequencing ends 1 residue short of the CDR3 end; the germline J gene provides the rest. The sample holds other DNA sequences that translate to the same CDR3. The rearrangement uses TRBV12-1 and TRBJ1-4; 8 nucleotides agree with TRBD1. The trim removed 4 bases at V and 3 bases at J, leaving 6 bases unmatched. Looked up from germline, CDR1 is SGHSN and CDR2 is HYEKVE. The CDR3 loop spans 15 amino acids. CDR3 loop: CASSRQGAPNERLFF. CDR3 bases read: TGTGCCAGCTCCCGGCAGGGGGCTCCCAACGAAAGATTATTT.

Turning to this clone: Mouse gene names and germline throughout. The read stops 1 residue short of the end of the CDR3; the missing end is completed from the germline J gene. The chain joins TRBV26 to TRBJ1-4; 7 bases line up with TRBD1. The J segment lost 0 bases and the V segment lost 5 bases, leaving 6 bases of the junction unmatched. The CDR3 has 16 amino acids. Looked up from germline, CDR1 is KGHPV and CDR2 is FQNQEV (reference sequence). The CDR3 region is CASSSSGQISNERLFF. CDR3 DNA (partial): TGTGCCAGCAGTTCCTCGGGACAGATTTCCAACGAAAGATTATTT. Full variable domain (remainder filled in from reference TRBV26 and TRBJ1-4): NSKVIQTPRYLVKGQGQKAKMRCIPEKGHPVVFWYQQNKNNEFKFLINFQNQEVLQQIDMTEKRFSAECPSNSPCSLEIQSSEAGDSALYLCASSSSGQISNERLFFGHGTKLSVL.

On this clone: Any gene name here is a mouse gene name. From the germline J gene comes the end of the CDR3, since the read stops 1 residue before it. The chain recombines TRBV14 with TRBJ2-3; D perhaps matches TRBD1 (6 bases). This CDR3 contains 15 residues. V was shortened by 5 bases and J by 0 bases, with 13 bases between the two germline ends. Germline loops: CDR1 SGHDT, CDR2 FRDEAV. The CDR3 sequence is CASSPGHPSAETLYF. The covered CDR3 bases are TGTGCCAGCAGCCCGGGACACCCTAGTGCAGAAACGCTGTAT.

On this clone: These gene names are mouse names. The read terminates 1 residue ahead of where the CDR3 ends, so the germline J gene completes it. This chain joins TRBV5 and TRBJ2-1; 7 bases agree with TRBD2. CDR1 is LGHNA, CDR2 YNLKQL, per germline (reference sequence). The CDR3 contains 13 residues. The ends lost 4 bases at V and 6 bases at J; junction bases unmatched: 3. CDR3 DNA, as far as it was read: TGTGCCAGCAGCCCGGGGGGGGGTGCTGAGCAGTTC. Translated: CASSPGGGAEQF. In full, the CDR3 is CASSPGGGAEQFF.

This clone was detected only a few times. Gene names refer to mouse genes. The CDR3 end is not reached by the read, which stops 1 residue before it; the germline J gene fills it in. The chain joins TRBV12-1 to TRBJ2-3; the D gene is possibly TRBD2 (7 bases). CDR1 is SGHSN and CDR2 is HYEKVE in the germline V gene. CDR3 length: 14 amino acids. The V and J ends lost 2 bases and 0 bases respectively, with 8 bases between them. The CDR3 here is CASSRGASAETLYF. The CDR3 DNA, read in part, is TGTGCCAGCTCTCGGGGGGCTAGTGCAGAAACGCTGTAT.

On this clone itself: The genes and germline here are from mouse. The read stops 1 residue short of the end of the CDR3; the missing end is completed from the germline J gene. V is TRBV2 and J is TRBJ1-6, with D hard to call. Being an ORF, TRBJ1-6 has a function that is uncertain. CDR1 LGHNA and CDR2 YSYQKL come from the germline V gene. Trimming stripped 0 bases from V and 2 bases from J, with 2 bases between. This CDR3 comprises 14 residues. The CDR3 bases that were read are TGTGCCAGCAGCCAAGAACCCTATAATTCGCCCCTCTAC. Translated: CASSQEPYNSPLY. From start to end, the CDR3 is CASSQEPYNSPLYF.

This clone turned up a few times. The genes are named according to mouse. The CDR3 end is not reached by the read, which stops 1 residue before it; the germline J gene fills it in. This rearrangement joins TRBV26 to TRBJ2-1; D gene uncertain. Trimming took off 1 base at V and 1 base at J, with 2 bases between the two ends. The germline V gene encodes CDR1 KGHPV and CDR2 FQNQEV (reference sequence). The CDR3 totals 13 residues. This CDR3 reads CASSLYNYAEQFF. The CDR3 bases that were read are TGTGCCAGCAGTCTGTACAACTATGCTGAGCAGTTC.

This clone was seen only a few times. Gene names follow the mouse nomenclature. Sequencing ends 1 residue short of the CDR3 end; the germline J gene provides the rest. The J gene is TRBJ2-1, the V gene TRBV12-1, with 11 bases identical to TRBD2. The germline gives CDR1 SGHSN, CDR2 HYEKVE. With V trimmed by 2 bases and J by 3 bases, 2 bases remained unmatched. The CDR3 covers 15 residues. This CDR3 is CASSPGLGGYAEQFF. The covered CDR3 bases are TGTGCCAGCTCTCCTGGACTGGGGGGCTATGCTGAGCAGTTC.

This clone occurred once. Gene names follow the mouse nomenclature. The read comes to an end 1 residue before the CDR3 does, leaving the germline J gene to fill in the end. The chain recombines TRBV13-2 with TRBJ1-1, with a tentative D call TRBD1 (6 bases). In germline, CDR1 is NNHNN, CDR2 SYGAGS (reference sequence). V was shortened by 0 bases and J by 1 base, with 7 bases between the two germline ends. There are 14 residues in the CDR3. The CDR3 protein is CASGDEQGNTEVFF. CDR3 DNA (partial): TGTGCCAGCGGTGATGAACAGGGGAACACAGAAGTCTTC.

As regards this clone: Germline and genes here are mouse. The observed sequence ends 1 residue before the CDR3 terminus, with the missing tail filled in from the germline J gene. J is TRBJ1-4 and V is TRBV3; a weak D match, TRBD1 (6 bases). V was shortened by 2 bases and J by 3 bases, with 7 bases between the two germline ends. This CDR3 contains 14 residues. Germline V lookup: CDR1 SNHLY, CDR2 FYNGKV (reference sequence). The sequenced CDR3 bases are TGTGCCAGCAGCTTACAGGGGACCAACGAAAGATTATTT. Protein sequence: CASSLQGTNERLF. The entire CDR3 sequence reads CASSLQGTNERLFF. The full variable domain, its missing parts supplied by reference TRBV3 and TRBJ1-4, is GPKVLQIPSHQIIDMGQMVTLNCDPVSNHLYFYWYKQILGQQMEFLVNFYNGKVMEKSKLFKDQFSVERPDGSYFTLKIQPTALEDSAVYFCASSLQGTNERLFFGHGTKLSVL.

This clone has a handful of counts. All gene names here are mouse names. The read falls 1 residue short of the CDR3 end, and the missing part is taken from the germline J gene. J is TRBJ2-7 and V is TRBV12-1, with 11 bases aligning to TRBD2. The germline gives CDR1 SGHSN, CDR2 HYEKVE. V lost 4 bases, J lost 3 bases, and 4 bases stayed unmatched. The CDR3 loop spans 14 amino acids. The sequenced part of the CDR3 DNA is TGTGCCAGCTCGCCCGGGACTGGGGGCTATGAACAGTAC. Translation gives CASSPGTGGYEQY. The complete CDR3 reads CASSPGTGGYEQYF.